Listed below are T cell receptor beta chains from one sample, sequenced in a study of T cell changes during pregnancy in multiple sclerosis. Only in-frame clones appear in the TCRdb table, and some are missing; sequencing was by immunoSEQ multiplex PCR. The sample shows under 80,000 clones, approximately 93% of them seen only once. The sequenced sample was peripheral blood, obtained in the second trimester of pregnancy. These receptors were taken from a female donor with multiple sclerosis, enrolled in a pregnancy study. The CDR3 runs from the conserved cysteine through the conserved F or W. Fields, in order: clone size, J gene, D gene, V gene, CDR3 DNA, CDR3 protein. D genes are given only for firm matches. Expanded clones get a size class; other rows say once, few or many, or leave the size out.

>-|TRBJ1-3|-|TRBV6-1
TGTGCCAGCAGTCCCGGAGGAGGGTGGGACACCATATATTTT
CASSPGGGWDTIYF
>-|TRBJ2-2|-|TRBV5-1
TGCGCCAGCAGTTCTAGCGTAAACACCGGGGAGCTGTTTTTT
CASSSSVNTGELFF
>-|TRBJ2-5|-|TRBV7-9
TGTGCCAGCAGCCCCCGACAGGAGACCCAGTACTTC
CASSPRQETQYF
>-|TRBJ1-2|-|TRBV6-5
TGTGCCAGCAGTTCGGACACTAACTATGGCTACACCTTC
CASSSDTNYGYTF
>-|TRBJ2-1|TRBD1|TRBV5-1
TGCGCCAGCAGCTTGACGTTAGGGGGCGATGAGCAGTTCTTC
CASSLTLGGDEQFF
>-|TRBJ2-7|-|TRBV9
TGTGCCAGCAGCGTAGTTGGAGGGGGCCGGAATGTCGAGCAGTACTTC
CASSVVGGGRNVEQYF
>-|TRBJ2-7|TRBD1|TRBV30
TGTGCCTGGAGTGAAGGGGGCACATACCAGTACTTC
CAWSEGGTYQYF
>-|TRBJ1-1|-|TRBV11-3
TGTGCCAGCAGCTGGATACAGGGATCTGAAGCTTTCTTT
CASSWIQGSEAFF
>-|TRBJ1-2|TRBD1|TRBV6-1
TGTGCCAGCAGTGACCGGAATCTCGGGACAGATGGCTACACCTTC
CASSDRNLGTDGYTF
>-|TRBJ2-7|-|TRBV6-5
TGTGCCAGCAGCACCATACTAGACCAATTTTACGAGCAGTACTTC
CASSTILDQFYEQYF
>-|TRBJ2-5|TRBD1|TRBV6-5
TGTGCCAGCAGGGGCCTTGGACAGGGGCAAGAGACCCAGTACTTC
CASRGLGQGQETQYF
>-|TRBJ2-7|-|TRBV7-2
TGTGCCAGCAGCTTATGGGGGGCAGGGGGGAACGAGCAGTACTTC
CASSLWGAGGNEQYF
>-|TRBJ2-3|TRBD2|TRBV27
TGTGCCAGCAGTCCCCCGGGGGGGGGCCGGGGTACGCAGTATTTT
CASSPPGGGRGTQYF
>-|TRBJ2-7|TRBD2|TRBV29-1
TGCAGCGTTGAAGATGCTCTAGCGGGATCCTACGAGCAGTACTTC
CSVEDALAGSYEQYF
>-|TRBJ2-3|TRBD2|TRBV5-6
TGTGCCAGCAACCTTGTAGTAGCGGGAGTCGTCCCAGATACGCAGTATTTT
CASNLVVAGVVPDTQYF
>-|TRBJ1-5|-|TRBV18
TGTGCCAGCTCAAGGGGAAATAGCAATCAGCCCCAGCATTTT
CASSRGNSNQPQHF
>-|TRBJ1-5|-|TRBV2
TGTGCCAGCAGTGGACAGATTAGCAATCAGCCCCAGCATTTT
CASSGQISNQPQHF
>-|TRBJ1-6|TRBD1|TRBV4-1
TGCGCCAGCAGCCAAGATTACGCAGGGGGCAAGAATTCACCCCTCCACTTT
CASSQDYAGGKNSPLHF
>-|TRBJ1-1|-|TRBV12-5
TGTGCTAGTGGTTTGGGCGCAGGTTACACTGAAGCTTTCTTT
CASGLGAGYTEAFF
>-|TRBJ1-5|TRBD1|TRBV7-6
TGTGCCAGCAGCGTATCCGGGACAGGGGGTGGACAGCCCCAGCATTTT
CASSVSGTGGGQPQHF
>-|TRBJ2-7|-|TRBV5-5
TGTGCCAGCAGCTTGCGGACCGTTGGGGGCTATAGGGAGCAGTACTTC
CASSLRTVGGYREQYF
>-|TRBJ2-2|TRBD2|TRBV4-2
TGTGCCAGCAGCCAGCCGGGACTATCTATCGCCGGGGAGCTGTTTTTT
CASSQPGLSIAGELFF
>-|TRBJ1-1|-|TRBV30
TGTGCCTGGGAATACCCCAGTTCAGGGGCAAACACTGAAGCTTTCTTT
CAWEYPSSGANTEAFF
>-|TRBJ2-1|-|TRBV7-9
TGTGCCAGCAGCTTAGTTGGGAGATCCTACAATGAGCAGTTCTTC
CASSLVGRSYNEQFF
>-|TRBJ1-2|TRBD1|TRBV4-2
TGTGCCAGCAGCCAACCTTCACAGGGGGAATCGTATGGCTACACCTTC
CASSQPSQGESYGYTF
>-|TRBJ2-3|TRBD2|TRBV7-2
TGTGCCAGCAGCTTCATAGTGCTAGCGGGGTCTCGGGGAGATACGCAGTATTTT
CASSFIVLAGSRGDTQYF
>once|TRBJ1-1|TRBD1|TRBV4-3
TGCGCCAGCAGCCAAGATACGGGGGGGACAGACTTAGTGATGAACACTGAAGCTTTCTTT
CASSQDTGGTDLVMNTEAFF
>-|TRBJ2-5|-|TRBV30
TGTGCCTGGAGGCCGCACTTTAGTAAAGAGACCCAGTACTTC
CAWRPHFSKETQYF
>-|TRBJ2-2|-|TRBV5-1
TGCGCCAGCAGCTTGGGGGGGCGAAGCGGGGAGCTGTTTTTT
CASSLGGRSGELFF
>-|TRBJ1-5|-|TRBV7-2
TGTGCCAGCAGCTTAGGATGGGGGCATCATCAGCCCCAGCATTTT
CASSLGWGHHQPQHF
>-|TRBJ1-2|-|TRBV5-4
TGTGCCAGCAGTTTTCAGGGAAGCGATGGCTACACCTTC
CASSFQGSDGYTF
>-|TRBJ2-2|-|TRBV19
TGTGCCAGTACTTCCTGGGGGGGCGGGAACACCGGGGAGCTGTTTTTT
CASTSWGGGNTGELFF
>-|TRBJ1-1|-|TRBV7-3
TGTGCCAGCAGCTTAAATTCAGGGATAAACACTGAAGCTTTCTTT
CASSLNSGINTEAFF
>-|TRBJ2-3|TRBD2|TRBV7-8
TGTGCCAGCAGCTGGAGGCGGGAGGGCACAGATACGCAGTATTTT
CASSWRREGTDTQYF
>-|TRBJ1-3|-|TRBV5-3
TGTGCCAGAAGTTCCGGCGAGGGGGGGATTGGAAACACCATATATTTT
CARSSGEGGIGNTIYF
>once|TRBJ2-3|-|TRBV7-3
TGTGCCAGCAGCCGGGACACCGGAGGAGATACGCAGTATTTT
CASSRDTGGDTQYF
>-|TRBJ1-5|-|TRBV27
TGTGCCAGCAGTCCCCTCGATCAGCCCCAGCATTTT
CASSPLDQPQHF
>-|TRBJ2-2|-|TRBV30
TGTGCCTGGAATTTTGGGCCCGGCACCGGGGAGCTGTTTTTT
CAWNFGPGTGELFF
>-|TRBJ1-2|TRBD1|TRBV7-2
TGTGCCAGCAGCTTCATCCCGGGACAGGGTTTTTATGGCTACACCTTC
CASSFIPGQGFYGYTF
>-|TRBJ1-6|-|TRBV6-5
TGTGCCAGCAGTTACTCCACAGGCGTCCCTTCACCCCTCCACTTT
CASSYSTGVPSPLHF
>-|TRBJ1-2|-|TRBV18
TGTGCCACCACATGGACCGAGGAGGTTAACTATGGCTACACCTTC
CATTWTEEVNYGYTF
>-|TRBJ1-4|-|TRBV4-3
TGCGCCAGCAGCCAAGGGGCGTACCTCTCAACTAATGAAAAACTGTTTTTT
CASSQGAYLSTNEKLFF
>-|TRBJ2-7|TRBD1|TRBV29-1
TGCAGCGTGGGACAGGGACCAGCCTACGAGCAGTACTTC
CSVGQGPAYEQYF
>-|TRBJ1-6|-|TRBV4-2
TGTGCCAGCAGCCAAGAACCTCTTACAAGAGGTTCCGAAAAAGGCTCCTATAATTCACCCCTCCACTTT
CASSQEPLTRGSEKGSYNSPLHF
>-|TRBJ1-5|-|TRBV19
TGTGCCAGTAGTATCGGGTTGCACCAGCCCCAGCATTTT
CASSIGLHQPQHF
>-|TRBJ1-5|-|TRBV19
TGTGCCTCGGCGGGGGGGACCAATCAGCCCCAGCATTTT
CASAGGTNQPQHF
>once|TRBJ1-3|TRBD1|TRBV18
TGTGCCAGCTCGCCGAGGGAATACAGGGGTGACACCATATATTTT
CASSPREYRGDTIYF
>once|TRBJ2-1|-|TRBV7-8
TGTGCCAGCAATCAAAGGGGCCAGGGGAACAATGAGCAGTTCTTC
CASNQRGQGNNEQFF
>-|TRBJ1-2|-|TRBV10-3
TGTGCCATCAACGCGGGGCACCTAGGCTATGGCTACACCTTC
CAINAGHLGYGYTF
>-|TRBJ1-2|-|TRBV10-3
TGTGCCATCAGTGAGGAGGGGGTCGGCTACACCTTC
CAISEEGVGYTF
>-|TRBJ1-1|-|TRBV2
TGTGCCAGCAGGCCCCAGGGGCACCTTGTCGGCACTGAAGCTTTCTTT
CASRPQGHLVGTEAFF
>-|TRBJ2-1|-|TRBV27
TGTGCCAGCAGTTTACCCGGGATTGGGAGGAATGAGCAGTTCTTC
CASSLPGIGRNEQFF
>-|TRBJ2-3|TRBD1|TRBV5-6
TGTGCCAGCAGCTACAGGGGTTTAAGCACAGATACGCAGTATTTT
CASSYRGLSTDTQYF
>once|TRBJ2-1|TRBD1|TRBV18
TGTGCCAGCTCACCTTTGGGAGAGGCAGGGTCAGGGGGTGAGCAGTTCTTC
CASSPLGEAGSGGEQFF
>few|TRBJ1-1|TRBD1|TRBV30
TGTGCCTGCGAACAGGACAGGGCATCTGTGTGGACTGAAGCTTTCTTT
CACEQDRASVWTEAFF
>once|TRBJ1-1|-|TRBV6-1
TGTGCCAGCCGATGGGGGGGGCTGAACACTGAAGCTTTCTTT
CASRWGGLNTEAFF
>-|TRBJ1-3|TRBD1|TRBV28
TGTGCCAGCAGGTGGGACAGGTTGGACACCATATATTTT
CASRWDRLDTIYF
>-|TRBJ2-7|TRBD2|TRBV19
TGTGCCAGTCTAAAGCGGGGCTCCTACGAGCAGTACTTC
CASLKRGSYEQYF
>-|TRBJ1-1|-|TRBV7-8
TGTGCCAGCAGCTTGTTAGAGAACACTGAAGCTTTCTTT
CASSLLENTEAFF